This T cell receptor (beta chain) originates from a study of cytomegalovirus exposure and HLA in healthy donors. Study observations and caveats: Later analysis indicated greater clonal expansion among HLA-associated TCR beta chains than among equally common other chains.

A word on this clone: Its specificity is unknown.

The PCR used 60 Vbeta and 13 Jbeta primers. TCRdb keeps only in-frame clones here, not all; method: immunoSEQ multiplex PCR. The sample includes fewer than 150,000 clones, about 78% of them seen just once. This TCR was recovered from a woman between 35 and 50 years old in good health and CMV-seropositive. The source material was PBMCs.

The CDR3 here is CASSEPSTSYEQYF. In DNA form, the CDR3 reads TGTGCCAGCAGCGAACCTAGCACCAGCTACGAGCAGTACTTC. The J gene is TRBJ2-7, the V gene TRBV7-2, with TRBD2 as a possible D gene (5 bases). Germline V gives CDR1 SGHTA, CDR2 FQGNSA. The V and J ends lost 5 bases and 3 bases respectively, with 14 bases between them. There are 14 residues in the CDR3.